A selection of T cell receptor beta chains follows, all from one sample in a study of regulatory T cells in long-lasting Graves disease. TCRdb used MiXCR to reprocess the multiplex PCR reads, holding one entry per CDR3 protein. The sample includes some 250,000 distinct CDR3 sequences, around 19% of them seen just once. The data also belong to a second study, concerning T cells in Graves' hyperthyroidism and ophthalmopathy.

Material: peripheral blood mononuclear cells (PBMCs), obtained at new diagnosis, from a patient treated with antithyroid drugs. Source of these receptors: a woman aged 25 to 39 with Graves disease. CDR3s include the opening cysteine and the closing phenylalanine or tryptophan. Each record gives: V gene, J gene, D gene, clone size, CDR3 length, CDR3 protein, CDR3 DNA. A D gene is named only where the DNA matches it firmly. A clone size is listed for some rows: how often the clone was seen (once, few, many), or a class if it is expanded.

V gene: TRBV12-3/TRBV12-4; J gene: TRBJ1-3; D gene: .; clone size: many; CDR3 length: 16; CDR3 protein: CASSPLYRPSGNTIYF; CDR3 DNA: TGTGCCAGCAGCCCCCTTTATCGACCGTCTGGAAACACCATATATTTT
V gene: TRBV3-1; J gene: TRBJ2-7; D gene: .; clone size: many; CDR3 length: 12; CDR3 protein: CASSQPGFEQYF; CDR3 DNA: TGTGCCAGCAGCCAACCGGGTTTCGAGCAGTACTTC
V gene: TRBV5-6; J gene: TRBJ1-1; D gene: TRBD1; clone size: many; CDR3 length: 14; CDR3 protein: CASSHTGGGTEAFF; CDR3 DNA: TGTGCCAGCAGCCATACAGGGGGCGGCACTGAAGCTTTCTTT
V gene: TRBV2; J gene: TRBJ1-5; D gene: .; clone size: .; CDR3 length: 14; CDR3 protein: CASSERVGNQPQHF; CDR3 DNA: TGTGCCAGCAGTGAGAGGGTCGGCAATCAGCCCCAGCATTTT
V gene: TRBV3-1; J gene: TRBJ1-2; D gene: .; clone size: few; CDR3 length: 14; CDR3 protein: CASSPLGAGYGYTF; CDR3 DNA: TGTGCCAGCAGCCCCTTGGGAGCGGGCTATGGCTACACCTTC
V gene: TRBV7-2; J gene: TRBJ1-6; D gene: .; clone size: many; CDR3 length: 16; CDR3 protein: CASSSRGPNRDSPLHF; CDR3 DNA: TGTGCCAGCAGCTCAAGAGGGCCTAATAGGGATTCACCCCTCCACTTT
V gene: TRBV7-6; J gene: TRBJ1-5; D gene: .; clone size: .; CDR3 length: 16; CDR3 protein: CASSLEPGDSSQPQHF; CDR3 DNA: TGTGCCAGCAGCTTAGAGCCAGGGGATAGCAGTCAGCCCCAGCATTTT
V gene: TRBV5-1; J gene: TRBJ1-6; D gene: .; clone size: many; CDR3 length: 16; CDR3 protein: CASSFGYLDYNSPLHF; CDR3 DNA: TGCGCCAGCAGCTTCGGGTATTTGGACTATAATTCACCCCTCCACTTT
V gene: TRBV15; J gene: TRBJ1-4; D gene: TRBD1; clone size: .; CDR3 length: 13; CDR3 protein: CATSKGAREKLFF; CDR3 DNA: TGTGCCACCAGCAAGGGGGCAAGGGAAAAACTGTTTTTT
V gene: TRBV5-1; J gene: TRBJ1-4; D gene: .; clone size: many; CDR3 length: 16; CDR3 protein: CASSRQGRPNNEKLFF; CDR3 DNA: TGCGCCAGCAGCAGACAAGGACGGCCCAATAATGAAAAACTGTTTTTT
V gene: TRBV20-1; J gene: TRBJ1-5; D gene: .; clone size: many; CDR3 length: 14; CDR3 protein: CSAQRAGLGQPQHF; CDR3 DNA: TGCAGTGCCCAACGTGCAGGGTTAGGGCAGCCCCAGCATTTT
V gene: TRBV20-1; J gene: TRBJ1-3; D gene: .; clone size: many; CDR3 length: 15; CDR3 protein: CSAAVGPRAGDTIYF; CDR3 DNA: TGCAGTGCTGCTGTGGGGCCTCGGGCGGGGGACACCATATATTTT
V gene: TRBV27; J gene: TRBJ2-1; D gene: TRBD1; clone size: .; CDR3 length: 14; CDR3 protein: CASSQTGSYNEQFF; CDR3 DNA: TGTGCCAGCAGCCAGACAGGGTCCTACAATGAGCAGTTCTTC
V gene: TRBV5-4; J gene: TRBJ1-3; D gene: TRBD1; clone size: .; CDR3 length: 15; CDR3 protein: CASSPDRGTINTIYF; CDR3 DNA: TGTGCCAGCAGCCCTGACAGGGGGACTATAAACACCATATATTTT
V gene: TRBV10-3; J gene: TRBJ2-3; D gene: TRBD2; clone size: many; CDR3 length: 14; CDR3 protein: CATLAGGETDTQYF; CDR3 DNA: TGTGCCACACTAGCGGGGGGGGAGACAGATACGCAGTATTTT
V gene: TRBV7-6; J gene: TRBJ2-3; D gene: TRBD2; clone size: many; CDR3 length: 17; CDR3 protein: CASSLALAGGPGDTQYF; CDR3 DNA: TGTGCCAGCAGCTTAGCTCTAGCGGGGGGGCCCGGAGATACGCAGTATTTT
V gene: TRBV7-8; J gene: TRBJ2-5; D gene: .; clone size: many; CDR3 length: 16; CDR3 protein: CASSFNGGVGRETQYF; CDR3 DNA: TGTGCCAGCAGCTTTAATGGCGGGGTTGGGAGAGAGACCCAGTACTTC
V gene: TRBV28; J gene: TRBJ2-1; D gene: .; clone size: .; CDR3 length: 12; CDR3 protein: CASSLGWREQFF; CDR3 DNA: TGTGCCAGCAGTTTAGGGTGGCGTGAGCAGTTCTTC
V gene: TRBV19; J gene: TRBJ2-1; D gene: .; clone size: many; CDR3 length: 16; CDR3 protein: CASSVSDGGDYNEQFF; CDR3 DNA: TGTGCCAGTAGTGTTAGCGACGGGGGCGACTACAATGAGCAGTTCTTC
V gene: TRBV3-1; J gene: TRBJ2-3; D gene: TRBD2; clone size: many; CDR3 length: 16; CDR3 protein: CASRPALAGGQDTQYF; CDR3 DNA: TGTGCCAGCAGGCCCGCCCTAGCGGGGGGGCAGGATACGCAGTATTTT
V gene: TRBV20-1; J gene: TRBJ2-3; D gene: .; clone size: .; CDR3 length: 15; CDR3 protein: CSASPGSRAADTQYF; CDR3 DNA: TGCAGTGCTAGCCCCGGGAGTAGGGCGGCAGATACGCAGTATTTT
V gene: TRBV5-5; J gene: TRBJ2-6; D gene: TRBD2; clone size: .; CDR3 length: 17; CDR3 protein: CASSLGLAGSGANVLTF; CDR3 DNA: TGTGCCAGCAGCTTGGGCTTAGCGGGCTCTGGGGCCAACGTCCTGACTTTC